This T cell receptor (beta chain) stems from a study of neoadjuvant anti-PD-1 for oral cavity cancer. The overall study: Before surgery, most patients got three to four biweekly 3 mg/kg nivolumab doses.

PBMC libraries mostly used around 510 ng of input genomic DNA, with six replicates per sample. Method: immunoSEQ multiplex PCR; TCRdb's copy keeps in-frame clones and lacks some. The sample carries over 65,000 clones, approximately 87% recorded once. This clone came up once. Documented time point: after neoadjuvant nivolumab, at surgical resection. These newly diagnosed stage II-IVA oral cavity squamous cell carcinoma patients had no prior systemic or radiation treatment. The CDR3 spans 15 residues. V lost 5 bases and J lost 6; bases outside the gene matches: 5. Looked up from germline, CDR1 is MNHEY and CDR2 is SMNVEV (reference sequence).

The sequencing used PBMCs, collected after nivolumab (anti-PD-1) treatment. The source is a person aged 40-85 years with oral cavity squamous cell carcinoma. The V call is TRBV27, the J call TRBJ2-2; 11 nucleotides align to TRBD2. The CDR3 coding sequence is TGTGCCAGCAGTGGGCTAGCGGGAGGATCCGGGGAGCTGTTTTTT. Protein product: CASSGLAGGSGELFF.